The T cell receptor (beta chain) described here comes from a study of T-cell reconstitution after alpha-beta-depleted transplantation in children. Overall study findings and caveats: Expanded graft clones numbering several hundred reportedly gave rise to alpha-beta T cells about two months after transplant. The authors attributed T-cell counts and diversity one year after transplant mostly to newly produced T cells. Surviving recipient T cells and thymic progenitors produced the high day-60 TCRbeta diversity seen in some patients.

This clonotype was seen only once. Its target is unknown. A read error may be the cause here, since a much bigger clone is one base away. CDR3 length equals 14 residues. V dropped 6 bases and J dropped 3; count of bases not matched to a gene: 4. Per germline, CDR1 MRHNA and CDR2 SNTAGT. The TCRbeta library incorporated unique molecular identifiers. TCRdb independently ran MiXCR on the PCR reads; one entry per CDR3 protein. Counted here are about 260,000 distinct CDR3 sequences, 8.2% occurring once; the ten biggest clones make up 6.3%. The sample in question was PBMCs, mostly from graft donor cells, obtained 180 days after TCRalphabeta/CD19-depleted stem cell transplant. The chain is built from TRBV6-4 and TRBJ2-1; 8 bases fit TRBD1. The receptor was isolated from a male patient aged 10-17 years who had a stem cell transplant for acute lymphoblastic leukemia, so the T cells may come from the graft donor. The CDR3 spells CASRDRDLYNEQFF. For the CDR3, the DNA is TGTGCCAGCAGGGACAGGGATCTCTACAATGAGCAGTTCTTC.